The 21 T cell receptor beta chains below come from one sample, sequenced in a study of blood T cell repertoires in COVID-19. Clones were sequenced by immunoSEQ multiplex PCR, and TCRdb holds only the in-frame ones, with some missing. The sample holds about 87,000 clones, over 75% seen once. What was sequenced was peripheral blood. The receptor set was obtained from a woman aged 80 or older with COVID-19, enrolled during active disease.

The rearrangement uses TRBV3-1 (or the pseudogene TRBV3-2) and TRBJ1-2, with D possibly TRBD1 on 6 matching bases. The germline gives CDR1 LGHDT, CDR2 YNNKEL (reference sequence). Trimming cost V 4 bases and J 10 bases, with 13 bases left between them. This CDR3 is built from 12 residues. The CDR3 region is CASSPTTGHYTF. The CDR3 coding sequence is TGTGCCAGCAGCCCTACTACAGGGCACTACACCTTC.

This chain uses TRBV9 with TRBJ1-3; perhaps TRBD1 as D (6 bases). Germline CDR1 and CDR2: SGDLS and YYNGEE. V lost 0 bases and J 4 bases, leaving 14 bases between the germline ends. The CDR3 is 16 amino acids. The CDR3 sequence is CASSVVGGAGGNTIYF. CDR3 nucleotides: TGTGCCAGCAGCGTAGTAGGGGGTGCTGGAGGAAACACCATATATTTT.

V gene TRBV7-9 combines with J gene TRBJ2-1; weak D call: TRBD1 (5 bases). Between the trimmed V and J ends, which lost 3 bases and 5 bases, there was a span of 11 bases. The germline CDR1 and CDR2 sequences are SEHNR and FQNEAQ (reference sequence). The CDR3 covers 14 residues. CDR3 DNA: TGTGCCAGCAGCTTGTGGTCCAGGGACAATGAGCAGTTCTTC. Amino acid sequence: CASSLWSRDNEQFF.

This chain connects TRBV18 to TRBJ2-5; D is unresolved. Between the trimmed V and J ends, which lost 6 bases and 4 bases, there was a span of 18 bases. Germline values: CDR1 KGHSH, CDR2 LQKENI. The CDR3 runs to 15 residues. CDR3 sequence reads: CASSDPIEYGETQYF. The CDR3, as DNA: TGTGCCAGCTCCGATCCCATCGAGTACGGAGAGACCCAGTACTTC.

CDR3 amino acids: CASSPQGARDEQYF. The CDR3 coding sequence is TGTGCCAGCAGCCCCCAGGGGGCGCGAGACGAGCAGTACTTC. This chain uses TRBV11-2 with TRBJ2-7; the match to TRBD1 covers 8 bases. Germline V gives CDR1 SGHAT, CDR2 FQNNGV. The CDR3 has 14 amino acids. Trimming took 5 bases from V and 5 from J; bases not matched to a gene: 8.

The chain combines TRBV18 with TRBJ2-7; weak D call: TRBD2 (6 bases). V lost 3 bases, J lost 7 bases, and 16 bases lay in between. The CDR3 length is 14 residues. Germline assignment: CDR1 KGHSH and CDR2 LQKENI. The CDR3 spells CASSPGTGVPEQYF. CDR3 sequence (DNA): TGTGCCAGCTCACCCGGGACTGGGGTCCCGGAGCAGTACTTC. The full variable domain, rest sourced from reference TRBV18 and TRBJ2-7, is NAGVMQNPRHLVRRRGQEARLRCSPMKGHSHVYWYRQLPEEGLKFMVYLQKENIIDESGMPKERFSAEFPKEGPSILRIQQVVRGDSAAYFCASSPGTGVPEQYFGPGTRLTVT.

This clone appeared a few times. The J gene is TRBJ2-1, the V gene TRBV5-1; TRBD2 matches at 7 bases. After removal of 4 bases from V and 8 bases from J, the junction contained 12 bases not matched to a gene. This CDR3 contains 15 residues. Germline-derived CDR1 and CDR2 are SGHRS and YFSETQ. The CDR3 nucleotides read TGCGCCAGCAGCACCGCTAGCGGTCGTATCCATGAGCAGTTCTTC. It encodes CASSTASGRIHEQFF.

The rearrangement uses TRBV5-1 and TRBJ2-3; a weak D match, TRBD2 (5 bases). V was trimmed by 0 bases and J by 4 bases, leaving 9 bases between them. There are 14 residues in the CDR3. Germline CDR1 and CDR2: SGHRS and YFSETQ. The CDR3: CASSLGGLADTQYF. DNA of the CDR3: TGCGCCAGCAGCTTGGGAGGGCTGGCAGATACGCAGTATTTT.

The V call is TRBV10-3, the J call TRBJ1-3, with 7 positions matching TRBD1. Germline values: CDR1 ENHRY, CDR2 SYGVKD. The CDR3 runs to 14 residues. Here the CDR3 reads CATLRDSSGNTIYF. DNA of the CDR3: TGTGCGACGCTCCGGGACAGCTCTGGAAACACCATATATTTT.

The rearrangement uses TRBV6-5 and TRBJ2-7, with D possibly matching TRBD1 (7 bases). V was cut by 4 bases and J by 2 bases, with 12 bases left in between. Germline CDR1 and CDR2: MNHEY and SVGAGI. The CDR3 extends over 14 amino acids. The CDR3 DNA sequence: TGTGCCAGCAGTTTGCAGGGGGGACCCTACGAGCAGTACTTC. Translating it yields CASSLQGGPYEQYF.

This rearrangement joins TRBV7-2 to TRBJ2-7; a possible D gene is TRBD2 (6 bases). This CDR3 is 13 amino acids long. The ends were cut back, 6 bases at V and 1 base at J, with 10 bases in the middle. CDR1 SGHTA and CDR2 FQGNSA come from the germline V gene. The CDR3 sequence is CASSRDSSYEQYF. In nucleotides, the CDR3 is TGTGCCAGCAGTCGGGACTCTTCCTACGAGCAGTACTTC.

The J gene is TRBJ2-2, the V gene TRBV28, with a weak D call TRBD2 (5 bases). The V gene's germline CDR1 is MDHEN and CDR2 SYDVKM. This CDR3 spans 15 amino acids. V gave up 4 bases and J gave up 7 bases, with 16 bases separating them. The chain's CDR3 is CASSWAAGANGELFF. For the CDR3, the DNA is TGTGCCAGCAGTTGGGCGGCGGGCGCGAACGGGGAGCTGTTTTTT. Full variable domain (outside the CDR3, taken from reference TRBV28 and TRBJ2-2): DVKVTQSSRYLVKRTGEKVFLECVQDMDHENMFWYRQDPGLGLRLIYFSYDVKMKEKGDIPEGYSVSREKKERFSLILESASTNQTSMYLCASSWAAGANGELFFGEGSRLTVL.

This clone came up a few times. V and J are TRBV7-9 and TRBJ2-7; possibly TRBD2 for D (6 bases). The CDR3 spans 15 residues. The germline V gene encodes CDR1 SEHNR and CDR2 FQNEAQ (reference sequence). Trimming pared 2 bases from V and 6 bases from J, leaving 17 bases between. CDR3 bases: TGTGCCAGCAGCTTATCAGTGGTTCTGGGAGGCGAGCAGTACTTC. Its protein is CASSLSVVLGGEQYF.

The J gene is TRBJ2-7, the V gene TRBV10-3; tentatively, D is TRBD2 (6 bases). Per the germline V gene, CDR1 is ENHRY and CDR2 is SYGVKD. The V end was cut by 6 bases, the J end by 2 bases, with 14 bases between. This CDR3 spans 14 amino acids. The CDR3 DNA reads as TGTGCCATCAGGGCCGGGACTTCAACCTACGAGCAGTACTTC. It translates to CAIRAGTSTYEQYF.

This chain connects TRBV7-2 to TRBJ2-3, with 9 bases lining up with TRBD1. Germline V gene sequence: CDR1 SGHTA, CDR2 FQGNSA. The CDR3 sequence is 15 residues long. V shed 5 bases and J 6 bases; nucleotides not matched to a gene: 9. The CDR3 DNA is TGTGCCAGCAGCGCCCCCGGACAGGGGTTGGATACGCAGTATTTT. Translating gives CASSAPGQGLDTQYF.

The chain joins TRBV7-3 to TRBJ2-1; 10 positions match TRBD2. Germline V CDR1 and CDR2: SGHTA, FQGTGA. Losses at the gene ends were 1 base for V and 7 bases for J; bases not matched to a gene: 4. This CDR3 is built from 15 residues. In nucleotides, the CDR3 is TGTGCCAGCAGCTTAAGTCTAGCGGGAGCGAATGAGCAGTTCTTC. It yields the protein CASSLSLAGANEQFF. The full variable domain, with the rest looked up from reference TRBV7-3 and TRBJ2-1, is GAGVSQTPSNKVTEKGKYVELRCDPISGHTALYWYRQSLGQGPEFLIYFQGTGAADDSGLPNDRFFAVRPEGSVSTLKIQRTERGDSAVYLCASSLSLAGANEQFFGPGTRLTVL.

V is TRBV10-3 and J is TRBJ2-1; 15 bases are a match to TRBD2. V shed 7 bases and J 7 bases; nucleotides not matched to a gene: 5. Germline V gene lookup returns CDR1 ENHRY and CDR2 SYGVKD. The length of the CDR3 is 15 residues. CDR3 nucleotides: TGTGCCATCAATACCGGACTAGCGGGGGGGAATGAGCAGTTCTTC. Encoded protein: CAINTGLAGGNEQFF.

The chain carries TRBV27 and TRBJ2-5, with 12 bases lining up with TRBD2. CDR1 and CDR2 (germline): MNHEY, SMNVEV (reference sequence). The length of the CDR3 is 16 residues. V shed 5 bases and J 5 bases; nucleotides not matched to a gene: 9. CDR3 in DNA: TGTGCCAGCAGTGCGGGACTAGCGGGTGTGGGGGAGACCCAGTACTTC. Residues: CASSAGLAGVGETQYF.

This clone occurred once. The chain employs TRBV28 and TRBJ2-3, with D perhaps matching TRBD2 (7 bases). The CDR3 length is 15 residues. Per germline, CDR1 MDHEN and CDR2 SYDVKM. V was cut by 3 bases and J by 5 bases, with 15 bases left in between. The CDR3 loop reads CASSFWGGSLDTQYF. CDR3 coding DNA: TGTGCCAGCAGTTTCTGGGGGGGCTCTTTAGATACGCAGTATTTT.

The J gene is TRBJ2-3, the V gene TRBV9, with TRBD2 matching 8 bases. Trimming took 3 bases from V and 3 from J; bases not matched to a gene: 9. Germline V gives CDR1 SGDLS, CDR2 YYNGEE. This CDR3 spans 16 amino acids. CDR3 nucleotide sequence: TGTGCCAGCAGCGGCGTTCCCGGGGGGGTTACAGATACGCAGTATTTT. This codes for CASSGVPGGVTDTQYF.

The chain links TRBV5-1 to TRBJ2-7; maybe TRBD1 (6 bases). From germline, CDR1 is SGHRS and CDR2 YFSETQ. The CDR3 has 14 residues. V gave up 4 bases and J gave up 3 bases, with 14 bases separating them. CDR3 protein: CASSLTGENYEQYF. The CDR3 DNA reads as TGCGCCAGCAGCCTGACAGGTGAGAACTACGAGCAGTACTTC.